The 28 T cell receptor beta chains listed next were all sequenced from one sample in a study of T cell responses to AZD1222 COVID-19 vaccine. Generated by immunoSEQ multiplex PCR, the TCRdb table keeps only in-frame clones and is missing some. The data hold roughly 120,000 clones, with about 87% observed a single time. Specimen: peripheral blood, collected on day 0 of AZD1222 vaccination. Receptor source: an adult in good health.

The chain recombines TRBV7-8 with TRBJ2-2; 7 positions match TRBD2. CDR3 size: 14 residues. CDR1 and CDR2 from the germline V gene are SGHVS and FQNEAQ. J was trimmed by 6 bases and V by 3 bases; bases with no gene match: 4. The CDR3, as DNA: TGTGCCAGCAGCTTCAGCGGGGTCCCCGGGGAGCTGTTTTTT. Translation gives CASSFSGVPGELFF.

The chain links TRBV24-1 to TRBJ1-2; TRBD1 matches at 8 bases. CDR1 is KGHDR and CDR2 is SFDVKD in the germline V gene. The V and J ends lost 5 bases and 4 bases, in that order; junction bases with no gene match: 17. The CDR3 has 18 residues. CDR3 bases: TGTGCCACCAGTGCCAGTGTGAGACAGGGGTTCTTGCCCTATGGCTACACCTTC. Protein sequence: CATSASVRQGFLPYGYTF.

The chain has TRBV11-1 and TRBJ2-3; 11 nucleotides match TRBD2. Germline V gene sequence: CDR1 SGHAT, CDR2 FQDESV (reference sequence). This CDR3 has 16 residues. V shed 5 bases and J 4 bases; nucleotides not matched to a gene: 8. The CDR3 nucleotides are TGTGCCAGCAGCCCAGGGGGACTAGCGGCATCAGATACGCAGTATTTT. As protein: CASSPGGLAASDTQYF. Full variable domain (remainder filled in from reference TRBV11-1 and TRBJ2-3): EAEVAQSPRYKITEKSQAVAFWCDPISGHATLYWYRQILGQGPELLVQFQDESVVDDSQLPKDRFSAERLKGVDSTLKIQPAELGDSAMYLCASSPGGLAASDTQYFGPGTRLTVL.

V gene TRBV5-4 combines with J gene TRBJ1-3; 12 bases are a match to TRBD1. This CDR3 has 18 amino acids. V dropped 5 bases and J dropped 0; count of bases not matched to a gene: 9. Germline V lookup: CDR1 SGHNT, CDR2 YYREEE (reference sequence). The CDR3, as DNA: TGTGCCAGCAGTGTCGGGACAGGGGGCACAATCTCTGGAAACACCATATATTTT. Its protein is CASSVGTGGTISGNTIYF. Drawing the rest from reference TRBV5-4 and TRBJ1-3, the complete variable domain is ETGVTQSPTHLIKTRGQQVTLRCSSQSGHNTVSWYQQALGQGPQFIFQYYREEENGRGNFPPRFSGLQFPNYSSELNVNALELDDSALYLCASSVGTGGTISGNTIYFGEGSWLTVV.

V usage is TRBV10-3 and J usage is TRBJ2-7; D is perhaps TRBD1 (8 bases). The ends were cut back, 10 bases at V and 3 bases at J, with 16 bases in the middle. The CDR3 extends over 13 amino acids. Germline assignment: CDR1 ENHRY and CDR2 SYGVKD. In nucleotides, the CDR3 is TGTGCCAGCGGGGGACAGGATCACTACGAGCAGTACTTC. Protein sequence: CASGGQDHYEQYF.

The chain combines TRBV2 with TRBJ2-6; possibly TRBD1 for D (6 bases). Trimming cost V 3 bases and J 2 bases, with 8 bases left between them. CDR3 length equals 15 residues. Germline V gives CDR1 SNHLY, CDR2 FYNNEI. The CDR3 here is CASSDPGAGANVLTF. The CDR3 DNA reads TGTGCCAGCAGTGACCCAGGGGCTGGGGCCAACGTCCTGACTTTC.

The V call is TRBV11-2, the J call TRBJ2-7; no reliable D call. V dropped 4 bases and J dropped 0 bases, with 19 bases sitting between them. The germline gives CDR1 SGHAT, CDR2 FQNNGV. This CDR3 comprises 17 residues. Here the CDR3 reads CASSSRELGTPSYEQYF. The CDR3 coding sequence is TGTGCCAGCAGCTCACGAGAGCTAGGCACCCCCTCCTACGAGCAGTACTTC.

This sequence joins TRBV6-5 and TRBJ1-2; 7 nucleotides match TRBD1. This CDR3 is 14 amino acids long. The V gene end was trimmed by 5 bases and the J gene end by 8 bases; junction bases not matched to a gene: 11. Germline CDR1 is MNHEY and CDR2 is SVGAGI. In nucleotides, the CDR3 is TGTGCCAGCAGTACCCATGGAGGGGGCGCGGGCTACACCTTC. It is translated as CASSTHGGGAGYTF.

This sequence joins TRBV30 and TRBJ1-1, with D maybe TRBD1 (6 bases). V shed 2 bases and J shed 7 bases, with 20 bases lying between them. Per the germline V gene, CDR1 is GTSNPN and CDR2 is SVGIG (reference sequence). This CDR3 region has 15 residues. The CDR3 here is CAWSYSGQSNIEAFF. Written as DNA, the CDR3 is TGTGCCTGGAGTTACTCCGGACAGTCGAATATTGAAGCTTTCTTT.

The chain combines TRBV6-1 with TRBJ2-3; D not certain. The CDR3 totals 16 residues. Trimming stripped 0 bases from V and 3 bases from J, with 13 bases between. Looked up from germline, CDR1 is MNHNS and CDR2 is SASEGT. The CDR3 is CASSEARGASTDTQYF. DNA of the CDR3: TGTGCCAGCAGTGAAGCGCGAGGTGCCTCGACAGATACGCAGTATTTT.

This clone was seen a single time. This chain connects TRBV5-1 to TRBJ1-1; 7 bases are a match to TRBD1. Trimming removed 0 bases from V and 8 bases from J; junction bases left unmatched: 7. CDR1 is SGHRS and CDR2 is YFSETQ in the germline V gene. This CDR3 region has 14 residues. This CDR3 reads CASSLAGQGEEAFF. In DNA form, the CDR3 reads TGCGCCAGCAGCTTGGCCGGGCAGGGGGAAGAAGCTTTCTTT.

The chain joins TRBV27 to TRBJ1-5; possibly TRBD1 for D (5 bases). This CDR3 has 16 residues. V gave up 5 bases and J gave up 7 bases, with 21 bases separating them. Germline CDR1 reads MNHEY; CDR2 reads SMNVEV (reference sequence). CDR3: CASSPQIGGIYQPQHF. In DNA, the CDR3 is TGTGCCAGCAGTCCGCAAATCGGGGGGATTTACCAGCCCCAGCATTTT.

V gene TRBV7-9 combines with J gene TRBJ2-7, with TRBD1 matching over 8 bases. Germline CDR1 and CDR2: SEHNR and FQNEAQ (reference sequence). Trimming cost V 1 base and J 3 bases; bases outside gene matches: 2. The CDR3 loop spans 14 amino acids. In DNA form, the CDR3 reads TGTGCCAGCAGCTTAGGGACAGGGATCTACGAGCAGTACTTC. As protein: CASSLGTGIYEQYF.

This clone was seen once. The CDR3 spells CASSLGGHSQAEKLFF. The CDR3 DNA sequence: TGCGCCAGCAGCTTGGGGGGACACTCCCAGGCCGAAAAACTGTTTTTT. The genes are TRBV5-1 and TRBJ1-4; possibly TRBD1 for D (6 bases). Trimming removed 0 bases at V and 8 bases at J, with 17 bases between. The V gene's germline CDR1 is SGHRS and CDR2 YFSETQ. This CDR3 has 16 amino acids. Full variable domain (rest looked up from reference TRBV5-1 and TRBJ1-4): KAGVTQTPRYLIKTRGQQVTLSCSPISGHRSVSWYQQTPGQGLQFLFEYFSETQRNKGNFPGRFSGRQFSNSRSEMNVSTLELGDSALYLCASSLGGHSQAEKLFFGSGTQLSVL.

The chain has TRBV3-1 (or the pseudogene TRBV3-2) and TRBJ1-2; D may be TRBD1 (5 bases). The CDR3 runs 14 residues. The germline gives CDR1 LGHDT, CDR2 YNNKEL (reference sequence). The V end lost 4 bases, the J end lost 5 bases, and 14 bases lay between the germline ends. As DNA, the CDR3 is TGTGCCAGCAGCCTCTCCGGGGGAAGGTATGGCTACACCTTC. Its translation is CASSLSGGRYGYTF.

In nucleotides, the CDR3 is TGTGCCAGTAGTATAGGGACAGGGATCCCCTACGAGCAGTACTTC. This encodes CASSIGTGIPYEQYF. The chain links TRBV19 to TRBJ2-7, with 8 bases aligning to TRBD1. Per the germline V gene, CDR1 is LNHDA and CDR2 is SQIVND (reference sequence). V trimming: 1 base; J trimming: 2 bases; junction bases outside the gene matches: 4. The CDR3 runs to 15 residues.

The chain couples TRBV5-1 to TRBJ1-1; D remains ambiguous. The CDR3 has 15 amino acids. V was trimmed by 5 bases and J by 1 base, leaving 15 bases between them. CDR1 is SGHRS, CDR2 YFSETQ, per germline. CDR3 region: CASSYTPTRNTEAFF. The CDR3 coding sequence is TGCGCCAGCAGTTACACCCCGACACGGAACACTGAAGCTTTCTTT.

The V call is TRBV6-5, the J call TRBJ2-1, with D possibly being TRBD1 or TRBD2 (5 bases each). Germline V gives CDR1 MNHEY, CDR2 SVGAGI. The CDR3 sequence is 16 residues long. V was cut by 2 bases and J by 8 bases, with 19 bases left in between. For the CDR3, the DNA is TGTGCCAGCAGTTACCTCGGTGGAGGCCTGGGGGATGAGCAGTTCTTC. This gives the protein CASSYLGGGLGDEQFF.

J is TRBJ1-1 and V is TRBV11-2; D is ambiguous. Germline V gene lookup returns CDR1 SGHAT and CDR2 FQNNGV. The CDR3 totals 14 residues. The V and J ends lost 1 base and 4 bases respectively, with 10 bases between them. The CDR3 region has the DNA TGTGCCAGCAGCTTAGCCCGGTCGGGCACTGAAGCTTTCTTT. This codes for CASSLARSGTEAFF.

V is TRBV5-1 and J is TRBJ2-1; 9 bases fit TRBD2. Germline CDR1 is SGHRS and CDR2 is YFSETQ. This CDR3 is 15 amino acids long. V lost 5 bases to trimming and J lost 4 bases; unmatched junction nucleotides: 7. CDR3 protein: CASRQAGGDYNEQFF. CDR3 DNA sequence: TGCGCCAGCAGACAAGCGGGGGGCGATTACAATGAGCAGTTCTTC.

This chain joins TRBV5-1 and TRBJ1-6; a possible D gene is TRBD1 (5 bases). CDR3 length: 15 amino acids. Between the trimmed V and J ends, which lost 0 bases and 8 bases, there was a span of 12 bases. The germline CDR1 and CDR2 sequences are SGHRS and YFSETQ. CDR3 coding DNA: TGCGCCAGCAGCTTGGGGGGCCAAAGGCATTCACCCCTCCACTTT. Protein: CASSLGGQRHSPLHF.

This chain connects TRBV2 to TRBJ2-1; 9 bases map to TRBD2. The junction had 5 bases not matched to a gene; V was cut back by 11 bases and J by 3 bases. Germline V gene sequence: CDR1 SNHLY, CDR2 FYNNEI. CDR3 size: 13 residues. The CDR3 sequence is CAGGLAIYNEQFF. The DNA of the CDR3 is TGTGCCGGGGGACTAGCAATCTACAATGAGCAGTTCTTC.

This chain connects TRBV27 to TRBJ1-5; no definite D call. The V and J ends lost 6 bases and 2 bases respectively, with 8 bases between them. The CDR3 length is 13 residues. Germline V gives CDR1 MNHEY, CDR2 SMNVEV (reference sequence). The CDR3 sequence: CASRSYGNQPQHF. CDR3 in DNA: TGTGCCAGCAGATCGTACGGCAATCAGCCCCAGCATTTT.

DNA of the CDR3: TGCGCCAGCAGCTTGGCCGGCAGGACTTCTATGGGCTACACCTTC. This encodes CASSLAGRTSMGYTF. The chain recombines TRBV5-1 with TRBJ1-2; D uncertain. From germline, CDR1 is SGHRS and CDR2 YFSETQ. The ends were cut back, 0 bases at V and 8 bases at J, with 17 bases in the middle. The CDR3 extends over 15 amino acids.

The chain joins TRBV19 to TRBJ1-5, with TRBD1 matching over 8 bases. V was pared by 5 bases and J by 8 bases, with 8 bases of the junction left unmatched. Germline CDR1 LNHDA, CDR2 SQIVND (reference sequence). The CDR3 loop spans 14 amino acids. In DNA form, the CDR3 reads TGTGCCAGTAGTTACTCGGACAGGGTTGAGCCCCAGCATTTT. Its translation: CASSYSDRVEPQHF.

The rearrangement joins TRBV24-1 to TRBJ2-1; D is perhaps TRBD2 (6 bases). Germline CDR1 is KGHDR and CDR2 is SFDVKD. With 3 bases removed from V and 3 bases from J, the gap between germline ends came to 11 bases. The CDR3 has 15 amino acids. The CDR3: CATSDAGGRYNEQFF. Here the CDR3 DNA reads TGTGCCACCAGTGATGCCGGGGGTCGCTACAATGAGCAGTTCTTC.

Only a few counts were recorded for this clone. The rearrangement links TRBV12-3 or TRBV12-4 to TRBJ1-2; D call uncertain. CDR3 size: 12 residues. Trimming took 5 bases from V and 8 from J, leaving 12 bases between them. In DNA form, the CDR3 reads TGTGCCAGCAGTCTATTAAGCGTCGGCTACACCTTC. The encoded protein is CASSLLSVGYTF.

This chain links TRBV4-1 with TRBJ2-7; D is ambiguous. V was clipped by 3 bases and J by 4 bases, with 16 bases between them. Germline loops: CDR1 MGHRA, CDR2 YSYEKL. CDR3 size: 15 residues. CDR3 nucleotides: TGCGCCAGCAGCCAGGGTGAAGGGCCCTTGTACGAGCAGTACTTC. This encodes CASSQGEGPLYEQYF.